Listed below are T cell receptor beta chains from one sample, sequenced in a study of blood T cell repertoires in COVID-19. The data were produced by immunoSEQ multiplex PCR, yet TCRdb's version contains in-frame clones alone and is incomplete. This sample has some 90,000 clones, with 70% to 90% found just once. Sequencing input: peripheral blood. These receptors were collected from a man in his fifties with COVID-19, enrolled during active disease. The CDR3 runs from the conserved cysteine through the conserved F or W. The D gene is left open where the match is weak. A row's size may be missing; if present it is once, few, many or a size class.

v_gene	d_gene	abundance	j_gene	CDR3nt	CDR3aa
TRBV27	NA	NA	TRBJ2-7	TGTGCCAGCAGTTTATCGATTTGGGCAGGGCAGCAGTACTTC	CASSLSIWAGQQYF
TRBV16	NA	NA	TRBJ1-1	TGTGCCAGCAGCCAAGTGAGGGCGAACCGAGAAGCTTTCTTT	CASSQVRANREAFF
TRBV5-1	TRBD2	NA	TRBJ2-1	TGCGCCAGCAGCTACGGACTAGCGGGGCTTGAGCAGTTCTTC	CASSYGLAGLEQFF
TRBV12-3/TRBV12-4	NA	NA	TRBJ1-1	TGTGCCAGCAGTTTGGGGGCTGGGGAAGCTTTCTTT	CASSLGAGEAFF
TRBV19	NA	once	TRBJ2-7	TGTGCCAGTAGTATACCGGGAACCTACGAGCAGTACTTC	CASSIPGTYEQYF
TRBV12-3/TRBV12-4	TRBD1	NA	TRBJ1-1	TGTGCCAGCAGTCAACAGGGGGCGAGGGTTGCTTTCTTT	CASSQQGARVAFF
TRBV2	TRBD1	NA	TRBJ1-2	TGTGCCAGCAGACCTTCCGGACAGGGGTTCTATGGCTACACCTTC	CASRPSGQGFYGYTF
TRBV6-5	TRBD2	once	TRBJ2-1	TGTGCCAGCGGACTAGCGGGATACAATGAGCAGTTCTTC	CASGLAGYNEQFF
TRBV6-5	NA	NA	TRBJ2-5	TGTGCCAGCAGTTACTGGCAATCTCAAGAGACCCAGTACTTC	CASSYWQSQETQYF
TRBV4-1	NA	NA	TRBJ2-1	TGCGCCAGCAGCCATAGCCTGAATGAGCAGTTCTTC	CASSHSLNEQFF
TRBV6-2/TRBV6-3	NA	NA	TRBJ2-1	TGTGCCAGCAGTTACATCCAGTACCCCGTGGATGAGCAGTTCTTC	CASSYIQYPVDEQFF
TRBV6-5	NA	NA	TRBJ2-5	TGTGCCAGCAGAAGAGAGCAGACCCAGTACTTC	CASRREQTQYF
TRBV7-2	NA	NA	TRBJ1-2	TGTGCCAGCAGCTTAGGCGCTAACTATGGCTACACCTTC	CASSLGANYGYTF
TRBV12-3/TRBV12-4	NA	NA	TRBJ1-1	TGTGCCAGCAGTTTAGTTGCGCGTCTAGCTTTCTTT	CASSLVARLAFF
TRBV6-5	NA	once	TRBJ1-2	TGTGCCAGCAGGAACGGCGGCGGCTATGGCTACACCTTC	CASRNGGGYGYTF
TRBV28	NA	few	TRBJ1-1	TGTGCCAGCAGTCCAAGGGGGTATGTGGGAATCTGGAACACTGAAGCTTTCTTT	CASSPRGYVGIWNTEAFF
TRBV7-3	TRBD1	NA	TRBJ1-1	TGTGCCAGCAGCCCGGGACAGGGCCTGAACACTGAAGCTTTCTTT	CASSPGQGLNTEAFF
TRBV6-5	NA	NA	TRBJ1-2	TGTGCCAGCAGTTACAATCAGGGGATCGGCTACACCTTC	CASSYNQGIGYTF
TRBV7-2	NA	NA	TRBJ2-7	TGTGCCAGCAGCCCCCTACGGGGGTCAGACGAGCAGTACTTC	CASSPLRGSDEQYF
TRBV6-5	NA	NA	TRBJ2-5	TGTGCCAGCACTGGCACCGGGATAAAGCAAGAGACCCAGTACTTC	CASTGTGIKQETQYF